The source of this T cell receptor beta chain is a study of stem cell transplantation in POMP-related autoinflammatory disease. The data were produced by immunoSEQ multiplex PCR, yet TCRdb's version contains in-frame clones alone and is incomplete. Of some 69,000 clones detected, more than 75% appear once; the ten largest clones hold around 0.72%. Concerning this clone: Its antigen is as yet unknown. Additional DNA sequences in this sample encode the identical CDR3.

CDR1 is MNHEY and CDR2 is SVGAGI in the germline V gene. V was trimmed by 8 bases and J by 2 bases, leaving 11 bases between them. CDR3 length equals 13 residues. Broader study findings: Unique TRB V-J gene pairings were limited in number in patients with PRAID. A trend toward lower repertoire diversity and greater clonality appeared in every analyzed T-cell subset of PRAID patients.

PRAID featured immunodeficiency plus autoinflammation. The sequence was obtained from a human patient with POMP-related autoinflammation and immune dysregulation (PRAID). Some T cells may trace back to the graft donor. The specimen was CD4+ T cells from PBMCs, collected after stem cell transplantation. This chain joins TRBV6-5 and TRBJ2-3; weak D call: TRBD2 (6 bases). The CDR3 DNA is TGTGCCAGCCGGAGGGACTTCACAGATACGCAGTATTTT. It translates to CASRRDFTDTQYF.